This T cell receptor beta chain is from a study of Ad26.COV2.S vaccination and SARS-CoV-2 variants. The CDR3 totals 13 residues. V was trimmed by 6 bases and J by 0 bases, leaving 9 bases between them. From germline, CDR1 is KGHSH and CDR2 LQKENI. TCRdb's copy holds only in-frame clones and misses some; the assay was immunoSEQ multiplex PCR. Among approximately 500,000 clones listed, 87% were seen once. Treatment indicated: some 20 received Ad26.COV2.S at low or high dose, single or two shots; 5 received placebo; per-sample allocation not given. Sampling happened 63 days after the first vaccine or placebo injection.

The specimen comprised peripheral blood, sampled in a trial of Ad26.COV2.S vaccine versus placebo. The TCR comes from a person aged 18 to 65 who received the Ad26.COV2.S COVID-19 vaccine or a placebo. The chain links TRBV18 to TRBJ2-7; tentative D call: TRBD2 (5 bases). CDR3: CASSRADSYEQYF. DNA of the CDR3: TGTGCCAGCTCGAGGGCAGACTCCTACGAGCAGTACTTC.